These T cell receptor beta chains were read from a single sample in a study of shared clonotypes between healthy human individuals. Profiled with immunoSEQ multiplex PCR; TCRdb holds only in-frame clones, not every one. The repertoire includes approximately 2.5 million clones, over 85% of them detected once, and 0.36% sits in the top ten. Sequenced input: naive CD4+ T cells from PBMCs. The receptors here all came from a man aged 18 to 30 in good health. Some clones in this sample may be carry-over from other donors' samples. Both conserved end residues are part of each CDR3.

CASRGQGAVGANVLTF,TRBV19,TRBJ2-6,16
CASSLQPTNEKLFF,TRBV28,TRBJ1-4,14
CASSLETYQETQYF,TRBV5-1,TRBJ2-5,14
CASSIRDRTNHLSNQPQHF,TRBV19,TRBJ1-5,19
CASSPVRVHEQYF,TRBV28,TRBJ2-7,13
CASSPERGGETQYF,TRBV18,TRBJ2-5,14
CASSFNTPGELFF,TRBV5-5,TRBJ2-2,13
CASSILLAVKETQYF,TRBV19,TRBJ2-5,15
CASSLGRLDTQYF,TRBV7-9,TRBJ2-3,13
CASSRQGLNTGELFF,TRBV2,TRBJ2-2,15
CASSSIQGNTIYF,TRBV7-6,TRBJ1-3,13
CASSIYGRGYSNQPQHF,TRBV7-9,TRBJ1-5,17
CASADRGLVQPQHF,TRBV19,TRBJ1-5,14
CASSDWGHFSGNTIYF,TRBV2,TRBJ1-3,16
CASSRLGQVTFEEQYF,TRBV4-1,TRBJ2-7,16
CASSTTGGTEAFF,TRBV7-9,TRBJ1-1,13
CASSRTSGSTDTQYF,TRBV4-2,TRBJ2-3,15
CASSYSGLPGSETQYF,TRBV6-6,TRBJ2-5,16
CASSLDGGQPQHF,TRBV11-2,TRBJ1-5,13
CASSGPTSVRVNEQFF,TRBV19,TRBJ2-1,16
CASSLEAGVGTDTQYF,TRBV11-3,TRBJ2-3,16
CASEAEPEQYF,TRBV6-1,TRBJ2-7,11
CASSSDGETQYF,TRBV5-6,TRBJ2-5,12
CASSLQSGTDTQYF,TRBV11-3,TRBJ2-3,14